The following is a T cell receptor beta chain sequence with its context. The sample contains more than one DNA sequence encoding this CDR3. The table came from immunoSEQ multiplex PCR; TCRdb's copy has only in-frame clones and leaves some out. The table has some 450,000 clones, less than 95% seen once. Looked up from germline, CDR1 is LNHNV and CDR2 is YYDKDF (reference sequence). Unmatched junction bases numbered 3, after V lost 1 base and J lost 1 base. This CDR3 region has 16 residues. These data originate in a study of Ad26.COV2.S vaccination and SARS-CoV-2 variants. Stated treatment: around 19 received Ad26.COV2.S at low or high dose, single or two shots; a few received placebo; per-sample allocation not given. The samples date from day 63 after the first vaccine or placebo injection.

V gene TRBV15 combines with J gene TRBJ2-5, with TRBD2 matching 10 bases. The sequencing here drew on peripheral blood, taken in a trial of Ad26.COV2.S vaccine versus placebo. This TCR was recovered from a person aged 18 to 59 who received the Ad26.COV2.S COVID-19 vaccine or a placebo. The CDR3 region has the DNA TGTGCCACCAGCAGAGGGACTAGCGGAAGCCAAGAGACCCAGTACTTC. Protein: CATSRGTSGSQETQYF.